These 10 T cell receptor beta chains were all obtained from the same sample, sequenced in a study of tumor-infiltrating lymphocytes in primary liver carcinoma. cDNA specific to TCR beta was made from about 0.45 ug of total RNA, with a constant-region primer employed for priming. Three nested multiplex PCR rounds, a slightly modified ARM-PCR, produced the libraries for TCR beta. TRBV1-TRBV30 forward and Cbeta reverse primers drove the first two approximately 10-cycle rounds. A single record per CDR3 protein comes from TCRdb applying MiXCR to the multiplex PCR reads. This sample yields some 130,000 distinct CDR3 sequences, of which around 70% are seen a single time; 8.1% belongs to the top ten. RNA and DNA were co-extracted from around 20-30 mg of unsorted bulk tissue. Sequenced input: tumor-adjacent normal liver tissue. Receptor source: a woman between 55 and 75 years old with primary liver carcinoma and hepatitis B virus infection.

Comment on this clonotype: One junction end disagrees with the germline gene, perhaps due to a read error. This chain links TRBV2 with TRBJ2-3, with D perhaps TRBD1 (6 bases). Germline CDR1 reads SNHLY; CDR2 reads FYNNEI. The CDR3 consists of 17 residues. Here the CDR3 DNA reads TGTACCAGCAGTGAGAAACAGGGTAGGCGGAACACAGATACGCAGTATTTT. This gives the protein CTSSEKQGRRNTDTQYF. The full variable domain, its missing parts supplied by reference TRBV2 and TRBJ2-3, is EPEVTQTPSHQVTQMGQEVILRCVPISNHLYFYWYRQILGQKVEFLVSFYNNEISEKSEIFDDQFSVERPDGSNFTLKIRSTKLEDSAMYFCTSSEKQGRRNTDTQYFGPGTRLTVL.

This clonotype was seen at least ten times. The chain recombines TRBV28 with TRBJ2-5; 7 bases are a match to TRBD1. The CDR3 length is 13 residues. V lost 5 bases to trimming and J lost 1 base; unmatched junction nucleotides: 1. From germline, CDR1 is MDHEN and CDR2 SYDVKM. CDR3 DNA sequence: TGTGCCAGCAGTAGGGACAGCCAAGAGACCCAGTACTTC. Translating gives CASSRDSQETQYF. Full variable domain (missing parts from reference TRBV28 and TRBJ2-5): DVKVTQSSRYLVKRTGEKVFLECVQDMDHENMFWYRQDPGLGLRLIYFSYDVKMKEKGDIPEGYSVSREKKERFSLILESASTNQTSMYLCASSRDSQETQYFGPGTRLLVL.

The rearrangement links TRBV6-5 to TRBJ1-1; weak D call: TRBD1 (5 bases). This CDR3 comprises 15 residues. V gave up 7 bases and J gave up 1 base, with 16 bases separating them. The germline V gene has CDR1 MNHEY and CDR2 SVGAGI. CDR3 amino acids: CASTMTESSNTEAFF. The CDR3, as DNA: TGTGCCAGCACTATGACAGAGTCGTCGAACACTGAAGCTTTCTTT.

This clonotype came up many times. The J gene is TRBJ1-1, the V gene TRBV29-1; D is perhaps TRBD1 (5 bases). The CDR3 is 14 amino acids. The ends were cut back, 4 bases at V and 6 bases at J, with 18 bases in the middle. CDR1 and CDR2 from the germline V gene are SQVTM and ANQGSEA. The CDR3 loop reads CSVGGGRSGAEAFF. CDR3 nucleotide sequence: TGCAGCGTTGGGGGGGGACGATCAGGAGCTGAAGCTTTCTTT. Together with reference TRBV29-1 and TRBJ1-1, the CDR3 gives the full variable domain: SAVISQKPSRDICQRGTSLTIQCQVDSQVTMMFWYRQQPGQSLTLIATANQGSEATYESGFVIDKFPISRPNLTFSTLTVSNMSPEDSSIYLCSVGGGRSGAEAFFGQGTRLTVV.

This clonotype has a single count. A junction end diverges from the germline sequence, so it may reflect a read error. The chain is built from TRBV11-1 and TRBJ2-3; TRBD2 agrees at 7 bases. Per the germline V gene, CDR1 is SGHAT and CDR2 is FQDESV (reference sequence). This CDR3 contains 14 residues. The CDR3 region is CTSSLRQPAGESHF. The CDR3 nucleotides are TGTACCAGCAGCTTAAGACAACCTGCGGGAGAGTCTCACTTT.

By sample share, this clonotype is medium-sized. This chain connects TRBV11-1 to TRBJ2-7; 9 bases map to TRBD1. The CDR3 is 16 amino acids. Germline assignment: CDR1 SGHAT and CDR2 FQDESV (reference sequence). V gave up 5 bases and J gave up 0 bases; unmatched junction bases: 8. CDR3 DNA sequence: TGTGCCAGCAGCGCCTCGGGACAGGGCAACTCCTACGAGCAGTACTTC. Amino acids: CASSASGQGNSYEQYF. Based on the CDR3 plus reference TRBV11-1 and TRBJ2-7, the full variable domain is EAEVAQSPRYKITEKSQAVAFWCDPISGHATLYWYRQILGQGPELLVQFQDESVVDDSQLPKDRFSAERLKGVDSTLKIQPAELGDSAMYLCASSASGQGNSYEQYFGPGTRLTVT.

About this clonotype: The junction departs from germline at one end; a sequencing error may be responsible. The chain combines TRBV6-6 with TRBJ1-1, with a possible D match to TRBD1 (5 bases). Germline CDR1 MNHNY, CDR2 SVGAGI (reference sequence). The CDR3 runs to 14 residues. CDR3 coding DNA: TGTGCCAGCAGTTACTCAGACAGAAACACTGAAGCTCTCTTT. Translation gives CASSYSDRNTEALF.

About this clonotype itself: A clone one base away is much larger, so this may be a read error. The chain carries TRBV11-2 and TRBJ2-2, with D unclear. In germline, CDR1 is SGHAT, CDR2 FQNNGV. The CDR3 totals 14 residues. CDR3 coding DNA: TGTACCAGCAGCACAGACTCGGACACCGGGGAGCTGTTTTTT. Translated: CTSSTDSDTGELFF.

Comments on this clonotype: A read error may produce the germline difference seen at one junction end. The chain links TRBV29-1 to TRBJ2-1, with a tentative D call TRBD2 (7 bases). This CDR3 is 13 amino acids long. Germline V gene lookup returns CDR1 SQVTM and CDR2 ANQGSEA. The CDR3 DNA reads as TGCAGCGCCCGGGGGGCCAGTTACAATGAGCGGTTCTTC. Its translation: CSARGASYNERFF.

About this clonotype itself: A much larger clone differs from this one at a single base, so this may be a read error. Written as DNA, the CDR3 is TGTGCCTGGAGTGTCCCAGCGGGAGCAGATACGCAGTATTTT. The encoded protein is CAWSVPAGADTQYF. J is TRBJ2-3 and V is TRBV30, with TRBD2 matching over 8 bases. J gave up 4 bases and V 0 bases, and 3 bases lay outside the gene matches. Germline CDR1 and CDR2: GTSNPN and SVGIG (reference sequence). The CDR3 loop spans 14 amino acids. The complete variable domain, with remaining parts taken from reference TRBV30 and TRBJ2-3, reads SQTIHQWPATLVQPVGSPLSLECTVEGTSNPNLYWYRQAAGRGLQLLFYSVGIGQISSEVPQNLSASRPQDRQFILSSKKLLLSDSGFYLCAWSVPAGADTQYFGPGTRLTVL.